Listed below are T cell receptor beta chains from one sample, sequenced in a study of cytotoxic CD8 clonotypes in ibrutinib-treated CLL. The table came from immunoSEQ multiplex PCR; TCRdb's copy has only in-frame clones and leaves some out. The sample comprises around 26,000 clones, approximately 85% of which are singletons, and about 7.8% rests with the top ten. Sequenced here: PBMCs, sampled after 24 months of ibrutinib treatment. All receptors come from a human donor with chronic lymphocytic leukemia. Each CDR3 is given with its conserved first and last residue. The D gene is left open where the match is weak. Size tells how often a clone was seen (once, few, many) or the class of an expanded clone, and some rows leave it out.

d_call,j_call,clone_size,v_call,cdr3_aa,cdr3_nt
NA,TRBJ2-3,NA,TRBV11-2,CASSLERGADTQYF,TGTGCCAGCAGCTTAGAGCGGGGCGCTGATACGCAGTATTTT
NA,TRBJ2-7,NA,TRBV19,CASSRVIGVEQYF,TGTGCCAGTAGTAGGGTGATCGGGGTCGAGCAGTACTTC
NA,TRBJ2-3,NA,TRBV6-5,CASSYSSGDTQYF,TGTGCCAGCAGTTACTCGAGCGGCGATACGCAGTATTTT
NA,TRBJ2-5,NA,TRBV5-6,CASSIKETQYF,TGTGCCAGCAGCATAAAAGAGACCCAGTACTTC
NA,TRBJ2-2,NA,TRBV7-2,CASSLVRNTGELFF,TGTGCCAGCAGCTTAGTTCGGAACACCGGGGAGCTGTTTTTT
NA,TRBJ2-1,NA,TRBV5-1,CASSLARLHNEQFF,TGCGCCAGCAGCTTGGCCAGACTCCACAATGAGCAGTTCTTC
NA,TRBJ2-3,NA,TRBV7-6,CASSLRFLGTDTQYF,TGTGCCAGCAGCTTACGGTTTCTAGGCACAGATACGCAGTATTTT
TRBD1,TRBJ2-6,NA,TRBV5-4,CASSLGGGAPGANVLTF,TGTGCCAGCAGCTTGGGAGGGGGCGCGCCAGGGGCCAACGTCCTGACTTTC
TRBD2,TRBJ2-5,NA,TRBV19,CASSIGLAGDTQETQYF,TGTGCCAGTAGTATTGGGCTAGCGGGGGACACGCAAGAGACCCAGTACTTC
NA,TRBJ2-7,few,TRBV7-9,CASSLQGIEQYF,TGTGCCAGCAGCCTCCAGGGGATCGAGCAGTACTTC
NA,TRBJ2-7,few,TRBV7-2,CASSPALPYEQYF,TGTGCCAGCAGCCCGGCGCTGCCCTACGAGCAGTACTTC
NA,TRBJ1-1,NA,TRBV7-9,CASSLARNTEAFF,TGTGCCAGCAGCTTAGCAAGGAACACTGAAGCTTTCTTT
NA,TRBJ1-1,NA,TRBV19,CASIPAMNTEAFF,TGTGCCAGTATTCCAGCTATGAACACTGAAGCTTTCTTT
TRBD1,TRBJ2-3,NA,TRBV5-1,CASSLVGTGEADTQYF,TGCGCCAGCAGCTTGGTCGGGACAGGGGAGGCAGATACGCAGTATTTT
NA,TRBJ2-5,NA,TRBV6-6,CASSYSPQASWETQYF,TGTGCCAGCAGTTACAGCCCACAGGCCTCCTGGGAGACCCAGTACTTC
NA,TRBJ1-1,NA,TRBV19,CASRRQGMNTEAFF,TGTGCCAGTAGGAGGCAGGGGATGAACACTGAAGCTTTCTTT
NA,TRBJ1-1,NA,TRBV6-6,CASSQLTEAFF,TGTGCCAGCAGTCAACTAACTGAAGCTTTCTTT
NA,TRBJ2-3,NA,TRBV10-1,CASGSAGRVDTQYF,TGCGCCAGCGGTTCGGCAGGACGTGTGGATACGCAGTATTTT
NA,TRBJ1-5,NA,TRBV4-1,CASSQDRRMGSNQPQHF,TGCGCCAGCAGCCAAGATCGGCGCATGGGAAGCAATCAGCCCCAGCATTTT
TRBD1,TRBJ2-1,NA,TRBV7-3,CASSLRQGAPDNEQFF,TGTGCCAGCAGCCTAAGACAGGGGGCTCCGGACAATGAGCAGTTCTTC
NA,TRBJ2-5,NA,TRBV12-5,CASGLRNGETQYF,TGTGCTAGTGGTTTGCGTAATGGGGAGACCCAGTACTTC
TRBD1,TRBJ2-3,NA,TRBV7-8,CASSSTGASTDTQYF,TGTGCCAGCAGCTCGACAGGGGCTAGCACAGATACGCAGTATTTT